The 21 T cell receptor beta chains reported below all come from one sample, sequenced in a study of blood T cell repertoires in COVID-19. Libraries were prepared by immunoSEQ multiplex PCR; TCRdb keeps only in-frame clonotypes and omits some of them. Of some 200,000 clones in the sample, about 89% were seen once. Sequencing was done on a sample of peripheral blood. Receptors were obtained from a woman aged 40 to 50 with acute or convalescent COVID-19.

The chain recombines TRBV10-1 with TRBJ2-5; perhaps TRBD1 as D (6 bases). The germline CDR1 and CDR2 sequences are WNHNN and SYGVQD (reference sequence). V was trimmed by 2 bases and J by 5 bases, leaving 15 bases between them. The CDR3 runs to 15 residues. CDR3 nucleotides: TGCGCCAGCAGTGAGAGGGCAGGGGTTCCGGAGACCCAGTACTTC. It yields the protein CASSERAGVPETQYF.

Here the CDR3 DNA reads TGTGCCAGCAGTGAAGGCGGTTGGGGCAATCAGCCCCAGCATTTT. Translating it yields CASSEGGWGNQPQHF. The J gene is TRBJ1-5, the V gene TRBV6-1; D gene ambiguous. V lost 1 base to trimming and J lost 2 bases, with 9 bases between them. Germline V lookup: CDR1 MNHNS, CDR2 SASEGT. CDR3 length: 15 amino acids.

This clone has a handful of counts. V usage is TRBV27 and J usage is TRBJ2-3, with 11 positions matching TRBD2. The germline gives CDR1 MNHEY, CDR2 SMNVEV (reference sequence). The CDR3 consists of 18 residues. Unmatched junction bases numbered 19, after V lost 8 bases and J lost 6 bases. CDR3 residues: CASRPWAYSGGAWDTQYF. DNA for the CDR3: TGTGCCAGCCGCCCTTGGGCTTATAGCGGGGGGGCCTGGGATACGCAGTATTTT.

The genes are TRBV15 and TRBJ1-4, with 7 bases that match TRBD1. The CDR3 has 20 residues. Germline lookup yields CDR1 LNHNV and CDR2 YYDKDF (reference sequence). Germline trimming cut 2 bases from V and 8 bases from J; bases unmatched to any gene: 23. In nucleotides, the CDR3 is TGTGCCACCAGCAGAAGACTCCCTAGGGACAGTAGCCGGGAGGGGGAAAAACTGTTTTTT. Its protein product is CATSRRLPRDSSREGEKLFF. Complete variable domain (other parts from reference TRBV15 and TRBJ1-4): DAMVIQNPRYQVTQFGKPVTLSCSQTLNHNVMYWYQQKSSQAPKLLFHYYDKDFNNEADTPDNFQSRRPNTSFCFLDIRSPGLGDTAMYLCATSRRLPRDSSREGEKLFFGSGTQLSVL.

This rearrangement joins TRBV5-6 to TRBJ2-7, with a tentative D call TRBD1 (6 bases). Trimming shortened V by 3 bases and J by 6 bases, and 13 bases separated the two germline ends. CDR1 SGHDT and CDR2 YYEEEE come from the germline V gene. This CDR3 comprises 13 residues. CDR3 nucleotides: TGTGCCAGCAGCTCGGGTACAGGGCCCGAGCAGTACGTC. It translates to CASSSGTGPEQYV.

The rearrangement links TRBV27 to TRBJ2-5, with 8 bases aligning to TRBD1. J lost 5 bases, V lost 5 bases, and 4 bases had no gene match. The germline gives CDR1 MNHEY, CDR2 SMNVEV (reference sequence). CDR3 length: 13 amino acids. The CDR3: CASSPGGLETQYF. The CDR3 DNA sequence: TGTGCCAGCAGTCCAGGGGGCCTGGAGACCCAGTACTTC.

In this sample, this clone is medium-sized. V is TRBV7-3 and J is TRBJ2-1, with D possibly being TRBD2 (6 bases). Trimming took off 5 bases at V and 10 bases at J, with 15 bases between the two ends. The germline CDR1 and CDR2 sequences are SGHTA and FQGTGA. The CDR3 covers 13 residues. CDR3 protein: CASSPKMGGEQFF. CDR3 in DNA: TGTGCCAGCAGCCCTAAGATGGGGGGAGAGCAGTTCTTC.

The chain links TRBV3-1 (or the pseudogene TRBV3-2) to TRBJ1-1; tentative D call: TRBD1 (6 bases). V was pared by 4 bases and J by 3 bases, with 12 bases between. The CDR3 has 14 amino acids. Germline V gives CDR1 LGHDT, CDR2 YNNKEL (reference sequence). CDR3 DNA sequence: TGTGCCAGCAGCCCTCAGAGGGGGTACACTGAAGCTTTCTTT. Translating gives CASSPQRGYTEAFF.

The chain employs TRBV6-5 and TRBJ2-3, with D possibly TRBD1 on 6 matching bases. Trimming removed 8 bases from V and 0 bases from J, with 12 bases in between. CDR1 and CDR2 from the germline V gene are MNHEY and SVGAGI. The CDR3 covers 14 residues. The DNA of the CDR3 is TGTGCCAGCCGATCAGGGGCGAGCACAGATACGCAGTATTTT. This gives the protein CASRSGASTDTQYF.

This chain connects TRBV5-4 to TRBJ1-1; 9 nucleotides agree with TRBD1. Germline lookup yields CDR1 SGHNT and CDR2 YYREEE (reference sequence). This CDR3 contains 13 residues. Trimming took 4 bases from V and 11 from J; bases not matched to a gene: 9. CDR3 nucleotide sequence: TGTGCCAGCAGCGCTGGACAGGGGAGAGGGGCTTTCTTT. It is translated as CASSAGQGRGAFF.

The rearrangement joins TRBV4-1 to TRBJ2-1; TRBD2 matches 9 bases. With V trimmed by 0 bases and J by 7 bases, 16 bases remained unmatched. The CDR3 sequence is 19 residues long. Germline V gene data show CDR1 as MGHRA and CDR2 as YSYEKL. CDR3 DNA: TGCGCCAGCAGCCAAGAAGGGAGGATAGGCGGGGGGGCGAAAAATGAGCAGTTCTTC. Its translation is CASSQEGRIGGGAKNEQFF.

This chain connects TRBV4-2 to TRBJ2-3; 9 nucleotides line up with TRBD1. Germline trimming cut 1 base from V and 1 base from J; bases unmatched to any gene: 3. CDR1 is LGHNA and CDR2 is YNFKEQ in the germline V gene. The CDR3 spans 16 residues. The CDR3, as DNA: TGTGCCAGCAGCCAAGGGACAGGGGAGGGCACAGATACGCAGTATTTT. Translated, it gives CASSQGTGEGTDTQYF.

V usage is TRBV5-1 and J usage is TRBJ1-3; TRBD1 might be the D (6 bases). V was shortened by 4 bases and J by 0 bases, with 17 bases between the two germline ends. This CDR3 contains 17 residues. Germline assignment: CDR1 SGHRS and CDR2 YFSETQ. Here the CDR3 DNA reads TGCGCCAGCAGCCAAAACCTACAGGGTTTCTCTGGAAACACCATATATTTT. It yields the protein CASSQNLQGFSGNTIYF.

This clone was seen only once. The CDR3 spells CASSSEDRAFKGYTF. CDR3 DNA sequence: TGTGCCAGCAGTAGCGAGGACAGGGCTTTCAAGGGCTACACCTTC. The gene calls are TRBV6-5 and TRBJ1-2; 8 nucleotides agree with TRBD1. The CDR3 runs to 15 residues. The V and J ends lost 5 bases and 8 bases, in that order; junction bases with no gene match: 13. The germline gives CDR1 MNHEY, CDR2 SVGAGI.

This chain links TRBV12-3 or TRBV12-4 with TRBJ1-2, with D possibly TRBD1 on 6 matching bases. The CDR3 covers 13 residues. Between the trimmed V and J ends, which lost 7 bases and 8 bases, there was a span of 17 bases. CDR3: CASTRAGVEGYTF. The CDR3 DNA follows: TGTGCCAGCACCAGAGCAGGGGTTGAAGGCTACACCTTC.

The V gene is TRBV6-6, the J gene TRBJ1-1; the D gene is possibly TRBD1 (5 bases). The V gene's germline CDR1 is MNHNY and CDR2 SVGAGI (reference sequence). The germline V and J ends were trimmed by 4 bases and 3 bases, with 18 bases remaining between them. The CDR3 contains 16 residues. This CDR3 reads CASSFGRGAGDTEAFF. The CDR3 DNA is TGTGCCAGCAGTTTTGGGAGGGGTGCTGGGGACACTGAAGCTTTCTTT.

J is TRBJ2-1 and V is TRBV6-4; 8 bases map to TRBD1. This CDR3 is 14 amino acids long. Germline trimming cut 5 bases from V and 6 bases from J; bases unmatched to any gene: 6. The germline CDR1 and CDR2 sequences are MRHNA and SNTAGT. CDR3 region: CASSPKGQVNEQFF. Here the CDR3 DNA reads TGTGCCAGCAGTCCCAAGGGACAGGTCAATGAGCAGTTCTTC.

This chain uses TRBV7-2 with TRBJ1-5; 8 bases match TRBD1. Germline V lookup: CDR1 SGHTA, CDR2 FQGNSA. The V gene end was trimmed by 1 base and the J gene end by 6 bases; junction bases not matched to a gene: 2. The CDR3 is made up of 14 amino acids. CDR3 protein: CASSLGQGIQPQHF. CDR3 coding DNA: TGTGCCAGCAGCTTAGGACAGGGGATTCAGCCCCAGCATTTT.

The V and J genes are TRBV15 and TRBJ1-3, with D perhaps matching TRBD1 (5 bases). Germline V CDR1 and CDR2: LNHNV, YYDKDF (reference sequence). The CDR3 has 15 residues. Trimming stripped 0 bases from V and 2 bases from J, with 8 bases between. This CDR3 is CATSREGVTGNTIYF. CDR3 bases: TGTGCCACCAGCAGAGAAGGGGTCACTGGAAACACCATATATTTT.

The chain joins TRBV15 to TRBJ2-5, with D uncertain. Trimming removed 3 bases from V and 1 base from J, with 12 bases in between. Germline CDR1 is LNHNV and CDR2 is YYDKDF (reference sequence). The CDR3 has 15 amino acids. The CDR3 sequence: CATSSRSGPQETQYF. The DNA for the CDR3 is TGTGCCACCAGCAGTCGCTCCGGTCCCCAAGAGACCCAGTACTTC.

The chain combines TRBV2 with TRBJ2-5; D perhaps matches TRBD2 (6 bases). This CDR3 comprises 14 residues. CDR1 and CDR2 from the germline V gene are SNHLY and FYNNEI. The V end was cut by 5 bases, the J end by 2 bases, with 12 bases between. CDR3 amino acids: CASSYTSGQETQYF. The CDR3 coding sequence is TGTGCCAGCAGTTACACCAGCGGGCAAGAGACCCAGTACTTC.